These 28 T cell receptor beta chains share one sample of origin, sequenced in a study of spatial heterogeneity in lung cancer. Their antigen targets remain unknown. Whole-study results and caveats: How many expanded intratumoral alpha and beta TCRs were present tracked the tumor mutation count, which was a count of nonsynonymous mutations.

Using its own MiXCR run on the 5' RACE reads, TCRdb lists one record per CDR3 protein. The table lists some 11,000 distinct CDR3 sequences, approximately 8% of them singletons. Sample time point: sample taken at primary tumor resection. The source was lung tumor tissue, collected at surgery. These receptors came from a female donor with early-stage non-small cell lung cancer.

Many counts were recorded for this clonotype. Within a library made for alpha chains, this beta chain is off target, and its count is uninformative. The chain has TRBV18 and TRBJ2-2; no clear D gene. Trimming took 6 bases from V and 0 from J, leaving 14 bases between them. The CDR3 is 16 amino acids. From germline, CDR1 is KGHSH and CDR2 LQKENI. CDR3 sequence (DNA): TGTGCCAGCTCCAGTCGCCTGGGGACGAACACCGGGGAGCTGTTTTTT. Translated, it gives CASSSRLGTNTGELFF.

At least ten counts were recorded for this clonotype. Little can be read into the size of this beta chain, an off-target read in a library designed for alpha chains. This chain connects TRBV5-1 to TRBJ2-7; TRBD2 agrees at 13 bases. CDR1 and CDR2 (germline): SGHRS, YFSETQ. This CDR3 region has 15 residues. Trimming removed 4 bases from V and 2 bases from J; junction bases left unmatched: 3. The DNA for the CDR3 is TGCGCCAGCAGCCGGACTAGCGGGGGAACCTACGAGCAGTACTTC. Translated: CASSRTSGGTYEQYF.

The sample holds many counts of this clonotype. The size of this beta chain means little, since it is a stray read in a library made for alpha chains. The J gene is TRBJ1-5, the V gene TRBV12-3 or TRBV12-4, with 8 bases lining up with TRBD1. Trimming cost V 6 bases and J 7 bases; bases outside gene matches: 8. The CDR3 spans 14 residues. The CDR3 reads CASSYDRGRQPQHF. The DNA for the CDR3 is TGTGCCAGCAGCTACGACAGGGGAAGGCAGCCCCAGCATTTT.

Regarding this clonotype: With the library built for alpha chains, this beta chain is off target and its frequency is not meaningful. This chain connects TRBV3-1 to TRBJ2-1; D could derive from TRBD1 or TRBD2 (7 bases each). With 7 bases removed from V and 7 bases from J, the gap between germline ends came to 20 bases. CDR1 LGHDT and CDR2 YNNKEL come from the germline V gene (reference sequence). The CDR3 length is 15 residues. The CDR3 protein is CASTKREGARNEQFF. Written as DNA, the CDR3 is TGTGCCAGCACCAAAAGGGAGGGGGCCAGGAATGAGCAGTTCTTC.

This clonotype came up many times. As an off-target read in a library built for alpha chains, this beta chain has a frequency of little significance. The CDR3 here is CASSLWLTGNNYGYTF. In DNA, the CDR3 is TGTGCCAGCAGTTTATGGCTGACAGGGAATAACTATGGCTACACCTTC. The chain carries TRBV28 and TRBJ1-2, with 7 bases aligning to TRBD1. The CDR3 has 16 residues. Germline values: CDR1 MDHEN, CDR2 SYDVKM. Trimming removed 0 bases from V and 1 base from J; junction bases left unmatched: 5.

This clonotype is labeled medium-sized. Because this beta chain is a stray read in a library intended to capture alpha chains, its abundance should not be given much weight. The V gene is TRBV5-4, the J gene TRBJ1-2; D is perhaps TRBD1 (6 bases). Germline loops: CDR1 SGHNT, CDR2 YYREEE (reference sequence). The CDR3 spans 15 residues. V gave up 4 bases and J gave up 8 bases, with 21 bases separating them. The CDR3 spells CASSPGGQIYGGYTF. The CDR3 nucleotides are TGTGCCAGCAGCCCAGGTGGACAGATATATGGAGGCTACACCTTC. The full variable domain, with the rest looked up from reference TRBV5-4 and TRBJ1-2, is ETGVTQSPTHLIKTRGQQVTLRCSSQSGHNTVSWYQQALGQGPQFIFQYYREEENGRGNFPPRFSGLQFPNYSSELNVNALELDDSALYLCASSPGGQIYGGYTFGSGTRLTVV.

This clonotype has ten or more counts. This beta chain turned up in a library designed for alpha chains; as an off-target read, its abundance says little. The V gene is TRBV18, the J gene TRBJ1-1; D gene uncertain. This CDR3 comprises 15 residues. V was cut by 1 base and J by 3 bases, with 12 bases left in between. Germline values: CDR1 KGHSH, CDR2 LQKENI. The CDR3 region has the DNA TGTGCCAGCTCACCACGGCTGGGGATAGACACTGAAGCTTTCTTT. Protein product: CASSPRLGIDTEAFF.

This clonotype was counted many times. This beta chain is an unintended read in a library built for alpha chains; its size means little. The chain employs TRBV12-5 and TRBJ2-5; no reliable D call. The V gene's germline CDR1 is LGHNT and CDR2 FRNRAP. There are 11 residues in the CDR3. V lost 4 bases and J 4 bases, leaving 4 bases between the germline ends. CDR3 DNA: TGTGCTAGTGGTTCCGGAGAGACCCAGTACTTC. It encodes CASGSGETQYF.

Within the sample, this clonotype is medium-sized. A library prepared for alpha chains yielded this beta chain as an off-target read; its size is of little meaning. The V gene is TRBV9, the J gene TRBJ1-6; 7 bases match TRBD1. CDR3 length: 15 residues. Germline CDR1 and CDR2: SGDLS and YYNGEE. V gave up 3 bases and J gave up 4 bases; unmatched junction bases: 4. CDR3 bases: TGTGCCAGCAGCGGCGGACAGGCGTATAATTCACCCCTCCACTTT. Protein: CASSGGQAYNSPLHF.

This clonotype was recorded at least ten times. Found in a library prepared for alpha chains, this beta chain is an off-target read, and its abundance has little meaning. V usage is TRBV4-1 and J usage is TRBJ1-5, with D possibly being TRBD1 (6 bases). CDR3 length: 17 residues. V lost 0 bases to trimming and J lost 2 bases, with 14 bases between them. Germline lookup yields CDR1 MGHRA and CDR2 YSYEKL. The CDR3 sequence is CASSQDFDRSGNQPQHF. The CDR3 region has the DNA TGCGCCAGCAGCCAAGATTTTGACAGGAGTGGCAATCAGCCCCAGCATTTT.

This clonotype appeared many times. This beta chain is a stray read from a library made for alpha chains; its abundance is not meaningful. This chain joins TRBV12-3 or TRBV12-4 and TRBJ2-3; D perhaps matches TRBD2 (5 bases). Trimming removed 7 bases at V and 6 bases at J, with 8 bases between. CDR3 length: 11 residues. Here the CDR3 reads CASTTGDTQYF. The CDR3 coding sequence is TGTGCCAGCACTACGGGGGATACGCAGTATTTT.

This clonotype was seen many times. Since the library was made to target alpha chains, this beta chain is a stray read and its abundance is not meaningful. The chain is built from TRBV6-2 or TRBV6-3 and TRBJ2-5, with 9 bases aligning to TRBD2. The CDR3 is 14 amino acids. V gave up 5 bases and J gave up 2 bases; unmatched junction bases: 3. Germline loops: CDR1 MNHEY, CDR2 SVGEGT. The CDR3 bases are TGTGCCAGCAGTCGACTAGCGGTGCAAGAGACCCAGTACTTC. Its translation: CASSRLAVQETQYF.

This clonotype was observed many times. This beta chain is an off-target read within a library intended for alpha chains, so its frequency means little. V and J are TRBV9 and TRBJ2-2; the D gene is possibly TRBD1 (6 bases). This CDR3 is built from 16 residues. Germline CDR1 is SGDLS and CDR2 is YYNGEE. The V end was cut by 3 bases, the J end by 3 bases, with 15 bases between. Here the CDR3 DNA reads TGTGCCAGCAGCGAGACCTCCGGGACATACACCGGGGAGCTGTTTTTT. This codes for CASSETSGTYTGELFF.

The table lists this clonotype with many counts. With the library built for alpha chains, this beta chain is off target and its frequency is not meaningful. J is TRBJ2-2 and V is TRBV5-6, with D possibly matching TRBD2 (5 bases). With 0 bases removed from V and 3 bases from J, the gap between germline ends came to 6 bases. This CDR3 has 14 amino acids. CDR1 SGHDT and CDR2 YYEEEE come from the germline V gene. CDR3 nucleotide sequence: TGTGCCAGCAGCTTGGGGGAGTACACCGGGGAGCTGTTTTTT. Translation gives CASSLGEYTGELFF.

With respect to this clonotype: This beta chain slipped into a library made for alpha chains as a stray read, so its size is not meaningful. The chain has TRBV20-1 and TRBJ2-4; 11 bases fit TRBD1. CDR1 DFQATT and CDR2 SNEGSKA come from the germline V gene (reference sequence). The CDR3 loop spans 16 amino acids. The trim removed 3 bases at V and 2 bases at J, leaving 6 bases unmatched. CDR3 sequence reads: CSASGGTGGSKNIQYF. CDR3 sequence (DNA): TGCAGTGCTAGCGGAGGGACAGGGGGGTCCAAAAACATTCAGTACTTC.

This clonotype has a count of ten or more. Within a library made for alpha chains, this beta chain is off target, and its count is uninformative. J is TRBJ2-3 and V is TRBV9; D remains ambiguous. The germline gives CDR1 SGDLS, CDR2 YYNGEE. Deletions cut 5 bases from V and 3 bases from J, with 13 bases between. The CDR3 runs 14 residues. The CDR3 nucleotides are TGTGCCAGCAGTCCCATTTCTCGGACAGATACGCAGTATTTT. Amino acids: CASSPISRTDTQYF.

For this clonotype: An end of the junction does not agree with germline; a read error may underlie this. This beta chain represents an off-target read in a library built for alpha chains; its size is of limited meaning. The chain recombines TRBV2 with TRBJ1-4, with D perhaps matching TRBD1 (5 bases). CDR3 length: 14 amino acids. In germline, CDR1 is SNHLY, CDR2 FYNNEI. The CDR3 loop is CAGSVRGNNEKLFF. As DNA, the CDR3 is TGTGCCGGCAGTGTAAGGGGAAATAATGAAAAACTGTTTTTT. Full variable domain (rest looked up from reference TRBV2 and TRBJ1-4): EPEVTQTPSHQVTQMGQEVILRCVPISNHLYFYWYRQILGQKVEFLVSFYNNEISEKSEIFDDQFSVERPDGSNFTLKIRSTKLEDSAMYFCAGSVRGNNEKLFFGSGTQLSVL.

On this clonotype: This beta chain is a stray sequence in a library constructed for alpha chains; its clone size is not meaningful. This chain joins TRBV12-5 and TRBJ2-7, with 7 bases lining up with TRBD2. Trimming cost V 8 bases and J 5 bases; bases outside gene matches: 15. The CDR3 consists of 15 residues. The germline CDR1 and CDR2 sequences are LGHNT and FRNRAP. The CDR3 DNA is TGTGCTAGTTCGGCCGGGACGCTCCGGGGGGACGAGCAGTACTTC. It is translated as CASSAGTLRGDEQYF. The entire variable domain, with the rest obtained from reference TRBV12-5 and TRBJ2-7, is as follows: DARVTQTPRHKVTEMGQEVTMRCQPILGHNTVFWYRQTMMQGLELLAYFRNRAPLDDSGMPKDRFSAEMPDATLATLKIQPSEPRDSAVYFCASSAGTLRGDEQYFGPGTRLTVT.

In its sample, this clonotype was seen many times. Because this beta chain is a stray read in a library intended to capture alpha chains, its abundance should not be given much weight. This chain links TRBV18 with TRBJ2-2; D is unclear. CDR1 and CDR2 (germline): KGHSH, LQKENI. Between the trimmed V and J ends, which lost 6 bases and 5 bases, there was a span of 4 bases. CDR3 size: 11 residues. The CDR3 here is CASSETGELFF. Here the CDR3 DNA reads TGTGCCAGCTCCGAAACCGGGGAGCTGTTTTTT.

This clonotype occurred many times. Because the library targeted alpha chains, this beta chain is an off-target read whose size means little. V is TRBV5-1 and J is TRBJ2-3; 7 bases are a match to TRBD2. Germline V gene data show CDR1 as SGHRS and CDR2 as YFSETQ. V was clipped by 0 bases and J by 5 bases; unmatched bases: 6. The CDR3 extends over 15 amino acids. Here the CDR3 DNA reads TGCGCCAGCAGCTTGGCGGGGGGTCAAGGAGATACGCAGTATTTT. Its protein is CASSLAGGQGDTQYF.

This clonotype was counted many times. As an off-target read in a library built for alpha chains, this beta chain has a frequency of little significance. The chain is built from TRBV20-1 and TRBJ1-6, with TRBD1 as a possible D gene (5 bases). CDR3 length: 14 residues. The germline V and J ends were trimmed by 1 base and 9 bases, with 13 bases remaining between them. Germline V gene data show CDR1 as DFQATT and CDR2 as SNEGSKA (reference sequence). The CDR3 DNA follows: TGCAGTGCTAGAGGACCGGGGGGGATTTCACCCCTCCACTTT. Its translation: CSARGPGGISPLHF.

The table lists this clonotype with many counts. This beta chain is an off-target read within a library intended for alpha chains, so its frequency means little. The chain recombines TRBV28 with TRBJ2-2, with 9 bases matching TRBD1. The CDR3 is 15 amino acids. The V and J ends lost 6 bases and 4 bases, in that order; junction bases with no gene match: 6. Germline V gene sequence: CDR1 MDHEN, CDR2 SYDVKM. The CDR3 sequence is CASRGQGIGTGELFF. CDR3 coding DNA: TGTGCCAGCAGAGGACAGGGGATTGGCACCGGGGAGCTGTTTTTT. The complete variable domain, with remaining parts taken from reference TRBV28 and TRBJ2-2, reads DVKVTQSSRYLVKRTGEKVFLECVQDMDHENMFWYRQDPGLGLRLIYFSYDVKMKEKGDIPEGYSVSREKKERFSLILESASTNQTSMYLCASRGQGIGTGELFFGEGSRLTVL.

This clonotype appeared many times. This beta chain lies outside the target of a library built for alpha chains; its clone size means little. This chain links TRBV2 with TRBJ2-2; unclear D gene. This CDR3 is built from 13 residues. Trimming removed 7 bases at V and 0 bases at J, with 6 bases between. Germline assignment: CDR1 SNHLY and CDR2 FYNNEI. CDR3: CASTQANTGELFF. CDR3 in DNA: TGTGCCAGCACTCAGGCGAACACCGGGGAGCTGTTTTTT.

Note on this clonotype: A much larger clonotype is one base distant, so this may be a read error. In a library made to pick up alpha chains, this beta chain is a stray read with a size that means little. The chain couples TRBV20-1 to TRBJ2-3; perhaps D is TRBD1 or TRBD2 (6 bases each). CDR1 DFQATT and CDR2 SNEGSKA come from the germline V gene (reference sequence). This CDR3 is built from 13 residues. The V end was cut by 8 bases, the J end by 8 bases, with 20 bases between. The CDR3 reads CSLIRGGDVTQYF. The CDR3 coding sequence is TGCAGTCTGATCAGGGGCGGGGATGTTACGCAGTATTTT.

This clonotype is classed as medium-sized. The library was designed around alpha chains, so this beta chain is a stray read whose abundance carries little weight. The CDR3 DNA is TGCAGCGTTTCCCTCAGGGGAGACACTGAAGCTTTCTTT. The encoded protein is CSVSLRGDTEAFF. The rearrangement links TRBV29-1 to TRBJ1-1; possible D gene TRBD1, 6 bases. There are 13 residues in the CDR3. CDR1 is SQVTM and CDR2 is ANQGSEA in the germline V gene. Trimming left V 5 bases short and J 3 bases short, with 13 bases between.

Relative to its sample, this clonotype is medium-sized. This beta chain came through as a stray read in a library set up for alpha chains, and its size says little. The V call is TRBV20-1, the J call TRBJ2-1; 9 bases match TRBD2. Germline lookup yields CDR1 DFQATT and CDR2 SNEGSKA (reference sequence). The ends lost 3 bases at V and 4 bases at J; junction bases unmatched: 10. This CDR3 has 16 residues. CDR3 DNA sequence: TGCAGTGCTAGTTCTAGCGGGGACCCAACTTACAATGAGCAGTTCTTC. Its protein is CSASSSGDPTYNEQFF.

This clonotype was counted at least ten times. This beta chain is a stray sequence in a library constructed for alpha chains; its clone size is not meaningful. The chain uses TRBV3-1 and TRBJ1-1; D is perhaps TRBD1 (6 bases). Germline V gene data show CDR1 as LGHDT and CDR2 as YNNKEL (reference sequence). Trimming took 6 bases from V and 1 from J, leaving 18 bases between them. The CDR3 extends over 16 amino acids. The CDR3 loop is CASSLLPGQTNTEAFF. In nucleotides, the CDR3 is TGTGCCAGCAGTCTACTTCCGGGACAAACGAACACTGAAGCTTTCTTT.

In its sample, this clonotype was seen many times. This beta chain was picked up by a library intended for alpha chains and is off target, so its count carries little meaning. The rearrangement uses TRBV12-3 or TRBV12-4 and TRBJ1-2; 7 positions agree with TRBD1. The V gene end was trimmed by 6 bases and the J gene end by 6 bases; junction bases not matched to a gene: 7. The CDR3 extends over 13 amino acids. The CDR3: CASSQDRSDGYTF. CDR3 DNA: TGTGCCAGCAGCCAGGACAGGTCGGATGGCTACACCTTC.